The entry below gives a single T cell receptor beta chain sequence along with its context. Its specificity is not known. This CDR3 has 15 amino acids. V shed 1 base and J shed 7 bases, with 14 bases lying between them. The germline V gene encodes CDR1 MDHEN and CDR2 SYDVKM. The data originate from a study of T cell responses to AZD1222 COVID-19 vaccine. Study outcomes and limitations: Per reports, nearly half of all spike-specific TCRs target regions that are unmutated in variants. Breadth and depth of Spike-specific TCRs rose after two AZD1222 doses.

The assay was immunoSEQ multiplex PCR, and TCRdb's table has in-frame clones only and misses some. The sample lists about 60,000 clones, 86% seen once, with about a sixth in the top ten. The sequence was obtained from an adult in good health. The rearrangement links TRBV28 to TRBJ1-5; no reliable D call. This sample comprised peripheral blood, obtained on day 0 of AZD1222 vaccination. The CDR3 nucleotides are TGTGCCAGCAGTTTATCCCGGGCCCTCAGACAGCCCCAGCATTTT. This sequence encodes CASSLSRALRQPQHF.